A selection of T cell receptor beta chains follows, all from one sample in a study of blood T cell repertoires in COVID-19. Sequencing was performed with immunoSEQ multiplex PCR; in TCRdb, only in-frame clones are kept and a portion is missing. The profile shows fewer than 50,000 clones, more than 70% of them singletons. Sequencing was done on a sample of peripheral blood. The receptors come from a woman older than 75 with active or convalescent COVID-19. The CDR3 runs from the conserved cysteine through the conserved F or W. A D gene is named only where the DNA matches it firmly. Clone size, where shown, is once, few, many, or a class for clones that have expanded.

length,D,J,V,size,DNA,CDR3
15,TRBD2,TRBJ2-1,TRBV30,.,TGTGCCTGGAGCCGTAGCGGGAGCTCCTACAATGAGCAGTTCTTC,CAWSRSGSSYNEQFF
15,TRBD1,TRBJ2-3,TRBV24-1,once,TGTGCCACCAGTGAACCGGGACAGGGGACAGATACGCAGTATTTT,CATSEPGQGTDTQYF
14,.,TRBJ1-3,TRBV15,.,TGTGCCACCAGCAGGGGGACATCTGGAAACACCATATATTTT,CATSRGTSGNTIYF
14,TRBD1,TRBJ1-2,TRBV5-6,.,TGTGCCAGCAGCTGGAGGGACAGGAACTATGGCTACACCTTC,CASSWRDRNYGYTF
15,TRBD2,TRBJ2-1,TRBV7-2,.,TGTGCCAGCGACCCCGGGACTAGCGTTTACAATGAGCAGTTCTTC,CASDPGTSVYNEQFF
11,.,TRBJ2-1,TRBV28,.,TGTGCCAGCCGCCTAGTAAGCGAGCAGTTCTTC,CASRLVSEQFF
16,.,TRBJ1-2,TRBV7-4,.,TGTGCCAGCAGCCAAGTCCCGGGGGAGCAGGGTTATGGCTACACCTTC,CASSQVPGEQGYGYTF
19,.,TRBJ1-6,TRBV19,.,TGTGCCAGACATCTCCCCTCCACACAACAGAAAACTTATAATTCACCCCTCCACTTT,CARHLPSTQQKTYNSPLHF
13,.,TRBJ2-7,TRBV11-1,.,TGTGCCAGCAGCTTCCACAGCTCCTACGAGCAGTACTTC,CASSFHSSYEQYF
17,.,TRBJ1-6,TRBV4-1,.,TGCGCCAGCAGCCAAGAGCGCTCGAGCTCCTATAATTCACCCCTCCACTTT,CASSQERSSSYNSPLHF
11,.,TRBJ2-1,TRBV19,.,TGTGCCAGTAGTGGGCGGGATGAGCAGTTCTTC,CASSGRDEQFF
17,TRBD2,TRBJ2-2,TRBV3-1/TRBV3-2,once,TGTGCCAGCAGCCCCGGACTAGCGGGAGGGCGGGGCGGGGAGCTGTTTTTT,CASSPGLAGGRGGELFF
16,.,TRBJ2-2,TRBV27,.,TGTGCCAGCAGTTTACTCCGGGTGGCGAACACCGGGGAGCTGTTTTTT,CASSLLRVANTGELFF
13,TRBD1,TRBJ1-2,TRBV18,.,TGTGCCAGCTCGAACACAGGGGCGTATGGCTACACCTTC,CASSNTGAYGYTF
15,TRBD1,TRBJ1-6,TRBV5-4,.,TGTGCCAGCAGGGCAGGGGGCGTCTATAATTCACCCCTCCACTTT,CASRAGGVYNSPLHF
16,TRBD2,TRBJ2-1,TRBV28,.,TGTGCCAGCAGTGTAGCGGGATTGGGGTCCTACAATGAGCAGTTCTTC,CASSVAGLGSYNEQFF
14,TRBD1,TRBJ2-2,TRBV2,.,TGTGCCAGGTCGGACAGGGAGAACACCGGGGAGCTGTTTTTT,CARSDRENTGELFF
14,TRBD1,TRBJ2-5,TRBV5-6,.,TGTGCCACCGCGGACAGGCGGCTTTCGGTGGCCCAGTACTTC,CATADRRLSVAQYF
14,.,TRBJ1-6,TRBV19,.,TGTGCCAGTAGATTGGGACAAAGTAATTCACCCCTCCACTTT,CASRLGQSNSPLHF
16,TRBD1,TRBJ1-5,TRBV28,.,TGTGCCAGCTCCCTTGGCGACAGGGGGAACAATCAGCCCCAGCATTTT,CASSLGDRGNNQPQHF
16,.,TRBJ1-5,TRBV28,.,TGTGCCAGCAGTTTAGTCGGAGGCGTAAGCAATCAGCCCCAGCATTTT,CASSLVGGVSNQPQHF
15,TRBD2,TRBJ2-7,TRBV14,.,TGTGCCAGCAGCCAAGCACTAGCGATTTCCTACGAGCAGTACTTC,CASSQALAISYEQYF
13,TRBD1,TRBJ1-5,TRBV2,once,TGTGCCAGCAGTTCTGACAGGGACCAGCCCCAGCATTTT,CASSSDRDQPQHF
16,TRBD2,TRBJ2-2,TRBV4-2,.,TGTGCCAGCAGCCCCCGGGGGGATCGGCTGGCCGGGGAGCTGTTTTTT,CASSPRGDRLAGELFF
15,.,TRBJ1-3,TRBV5-1,.,TGCGCCAGCAGCCCGGACATCAGCTCTGGAAACACCATATATTTT,CASSPDISSGNTIYF
14,.,TRBJ1-1,TRBV6-6,.,TGTGCCAGCAGTACGACAGGTACGAACACTGAAGCTTTCTTT,CASSTTGTNTEAFF
15,.,TRBJ2-1,TRBV7-3,.,TGTGCCAGCAGCTTAAACCCGAGCTCCTACAATGAGCAGTTCTTC,CASSLNPSSYNEQFF
14,.,TRBJ2-1,TRBV11-2,.,TGTGCCAGCAGCCCGAGGGGGTACAATGAGCGGCAGTTCTTC,CASSPRGYNERQFF
16,TRBD2,TRBJ2-1,TRBV30,.,TGTGCCTGGAGTGTACCGGGGACTAGCGGGAGTTCTGTGCAGTTCTTC,CAWSVPGTSGSSVQFF